These 20 T cell receptor beta chains came from one sample sequenced in a study of PD-1 blockade in classical Hodgkin lymphoma. Method: immunoSEQ multiplex PCR; TCRdb's copy keeps in-frame clones and lacks some. The sample includes 65,000 to 95,000 clones, around 90% seen only once; the top ten take roughly 21%. Autologous stem cell transplantation was followed by relapse in every patient, and brentuximab vedotin exposure varied. The sample consisted of peripheral blood mononuclear cells (PBMCs), taken at baseline. All receptors derive from a human donor with classical Hodgkin lymphoma.

This chain links TRBV18 with TRBJ2-7; 9 bases are shared with TRBD1. Trimming cost V 6 bases and J 3 bases; bases outside gene matches: 12. The CDR3 is 16 amino acids. The germline gives CDR1 KGHSH, CDR2 LQKENI. CDR3 DNA: TGTGCCAGCTCGCCCTCACAGGGGGCCTTTTTCTACGAGCAGTACTTC. The encoded protein is CASSPSQGAFFYEQYF.

This rearrangement joins TRBV5-1 to TRBJ2-1; TRBD2 aligns across 7 bases. CDR3 size: 14 residues. The germline CDR1 and CDR2 sequences are SGHRS and YFSETQ. Unmatched junction bases numbered 5, after V lost 0 bases and J lost 8 bases. The CDR3 DNA reads TGCGCCAGCAGCTTGGGACTAGCCCACGATGAGCAGTTCTTC. It encodes CASSLGLAHDEQFF.

In its sample, this clone was seen a few times. The CDR3 nucleotides read TGTGCCAGCATGGGCCGTATGAACACTGAAGCTTTCTTT. Translated, it gives CASMGRMNTEAFF. The chain is built from TRBV6-6 and TRBJ1-1; no firm D call. From germline, CDR1 is MNHNY and CDR2 SVGAGI (reference sequence). Trimming took off 7 bases at V and 0 bases at J, with 9 bases between the two ends. The CDR3 is made up of 13 amino acids.

The chain couples TRBV7-9 to TRBJ2-7; possibly TRBD2 for D (5 bases). The germline CDR1 and CDR2 sequences are SEHNR and FQNEAQ (reference sequence). With 5 bases removed from V and 3 bases from J, the gap between germline ends came to 14 bases. The CDR3 consists of 14 residues. The CDR3, as DNA: TGTGCCAGCAGCCAGACCGGGAAGAACTACGAGCAGTACTTC. As protein: CASSQTGKNYEQYF.

The chain uses TRBV11-1 and TRBJ2-6; D might be TRBD1 (5 bases). There are 16 residues in the CDR3. The germline gives CDR1 SGHAT, CDR2 FQDESV (reference sequence). V lost 4 bases to trimming and J lost 0 bases, with 10 bases between them. The CDR3: CASSSHRPSGANVLTF. The CDR3 nucleotides are TGTGCCAGCAGCTCGCACAGGCCCTCTGGGGCCAACGTCCTGACTTTC.

This clone was observed a few times. The chain is built from TRBV6-5 and TRBJ1-5; a weak D match, TRBD1 (6 bases). CDR3 length: 14 residues. The germline CDR1 and CDR2 sequences are MNHEY and SVGAGI. Deletions cut 5 bases from V and 1 base from J, with 9 bases between. DNA for the CDR3: TGTGCCAGCAGTCCGGGACAAAGCAATCAGCCCCAGCATTTT. Amino acid sequence: CASSPGQSNQPQHF.

The V call is TRBV5-4, the J call TRBJ2-7, with 9 bases matching TRBD1. V shed 3 bases, J shed 2 bases, and the junction held 6 bases outside the gene matches. CDR1 is SGHNT, CDR2 YYREEE, per germline (reference sequence). This CDR3 has 15 amino acids. The CDR3, as DNA: TGTGCCAGCAGCTGGACAGGGGTAACAACCTACGAGCAGTACTTC. Protein product: CASSWTGVTTYEQYF.

This clone came up once. The chain uses TRBV19 and TRBJ1-2; 8 nucleotides agree with TRBD1. Looked up from germline, CDR1 is LNHDA and CDR2 is SQIVND (reference sequence). Trimming cost V 4 bases and J 6 bases; bases outside gene matches: 4. The CDR3 has 13 residues. The CDR3 loop is CASSKTGVNGYTF. The CDR3 DNA sequence: TGTGCCAGTAGTAAGACAGGGGTTAATGGCTACACCTTC.

The CDR3 loop is CASSLNGNTEAFF. CDR3 DNA: TGTGCCAGCAGCTTAAACGGGAACACTGAAGCTTTCTTT. The V gene is TRBV11-2, the J gene TRBJ1-1; the D is unclear. Germline lookup yields CDR1 SGHAT and CDR2 FQNNGV. The CDR3 runs 13 residues. The V end lost 2 bases, the J end lost 1 base, and 5 bases lay between the germline ends.

This clone was seen just once. This chain links TRBV27 with TRBJ1-3, with TRBD1 as a possible D gene (5 bases). The CDR3 totals 15 residues. CDR1 is MNHEY, CDR2 SMNVEV, per germline (reference sequence). V lost 2 bases, J lost 4 bases, and 12 bases lay in between. CDR3 region: CASSLAGQQGNTIYF. The CDR3 nucleotides read TGTGCCAGCAGTTTAGCGGGGCAGCAAGGAAACACCATATATTTT.

The rearrangement links TRBV4-2 to TRBJ2-1; TRBD2 agrees at 11 bases. V was clipped by 4 bases and J by 8 bases; unmatched bases: 10. The CDR3 is made up of 16 amino acids. CDR1 LGHNA and CDR2 YNFKEQ come from the germline V gene. CDR3: CASSRYTSGSGDEQFF. CDR3 DNA sequence: TGTGCCAGCAGCCGATATACTAGCGGGAGTGGTGATGAGCAGTTCTTC.

Remarks on this clone: Because it lacks the conserved phenylalanine or tryptophan at the end, this CDR3 is likely a read error. It is unclear where the CDR3 begins or ends on the DNA, so no DNA is shown, and the CDR3 is as TCRdb lists it. The chain recombines TRBV7-9 with TRBJ2-3; the table's D call, TRBD2, has no DNA check behind it. Per the germline V gene, CDR1 is SEHNR and CDR2 is FQNEAQ (reference sequence). A total of 13 residues make up the CDR3, ends included. CDR3 amino acids: CASSYAGLAGPFY.

This clone came up a few times. The chain combines TRBV6-4 with TRBJ2-2, with 8 bases that match TRBD1. J was trimmed by 6 bases and V by 6 bases; bases with no gene match: 3. Per germline, CDR1 MRHNA and CDR2 SNTAGT. The CDR3 is made up of 13 amino acids. The CDR3 nucleotides read TGTGCCAGCAGCGGACAGGGCGCCGGGGAGCTGTTTTTT. This gives the protein CASSGQGAGELFF.

This clone was observed once. This chain connects TRBV27 to TRBJ1-5; tentatively, D is TRBD1 (5 bases). Germline assignment: CDR1 MNHEY and CDR2 SMNVEV (reference sequence). CDR3 length: 16 amino acids. V was shortened by 6 bases and J by 7 bases, with 22 bases between the two germline ends. CDR3 sequence: CASSQTIQGVGQPQHF. CDR3 bases: TGTGCCAGCAGCCAAACCATCCAGGGTGTGGGCCAGCCCCAGCATTTT.

In DNA, the CDR3 is TGTGCCAGCAGCGTCTCCTCACAGGGGAACTATGGCTACACCTTC. Encoded protein: CASSVSSQGNYGYTF. J is TRBJ1-2 and V is TRBV9, with 7 bases lining up with TRBD1. The CDR3 totals 15 residues. With 2 bases clipped from V and 2 bases from J, the junction kept 6 bases outside the gene matches. Germline V gene data show CDR1 as SGDLS and CDR2 as YYNGEE.

The chain is built from TRBV19 and TRBJ2-4; TRBD1 matches at 7 bases. Germline CDR1 and CDR2: LNHDA and SQIVND (reference sequence). CDR3 length: 15 amino acids. J lost 6 bases, V lost 5 bases, and 10 bases had no gene match. CDR3 nucleotide sequence: TGTGCCAGTAGTCGTGGAGGACAGGCGGGAAACATTCAGTACTTC. Its protein product is CASSRGGQAGNIQYF.

This clone appeared a single time. The rearrangement links TRBV2 to TRBJ1-4; no firm D call. V was pared by 6 bases and J by 4 bases, with 18 bases between. There are 16 residues in the CDR3. CDR1 and CDR2 from the germline V gene are SNHLY and FYNNEI. The CDR3 sequence is CASRTESLGSNEKLFF. CDR3 nucleotide sequence: TGTGCCAGCAGGACGGAGTCCCTCGGGAGTAATGAAAAACTGTTTTTT.

The chain couples TRBV11-2 to TRBJ2-2, with TRBD2 matching 8 bases. This CDR3 has 18 residues. V gave up 2 bases and J gave up 4 bases; unmatched junction bases: 12. The germline V gene has CDR1 SGHAT and CDR2 FQNNGV. The CDR3 nucleotides read TGTGCCAGCAGCTTATTTCCGGGAGGGGCCCCGTTCACCGGGGAGCTGTTTTTT. This translates into CASSLFPGGAPFTGELFF.

The chain recombines TRBV5-1 with TRBJ2-3; TRBD2 matches 8 bases. The germline CDR1 and CDR2 sequences are SGHRS and YFSETQ. CDR3 length: 14 residues. V shed 4 bases, J shed 3 bases, and the junction held 4 bases outside the gene matches. In DNA, the CDR3 is TGCGCCAGCAGCACCGAGCGGGGGACAGATACGCAGTATTTT. Protein sequence: CASSTERGTDTQYF.

The chain is built from TRBV11-3 and TRBJ1-3; D uncertain. This CDR3 has 14 residues. V was pared by 4 bases and J by 4 bases, with 11 bases between. Germline lookup yields CDR1 SGHNT and CDR2 YENEEA. CDR3 sequence reads: CASSSSGHGNTIYF. CDR3 DNA sequence: TGTGCCAGCAGCTCCTCCGGGCACGGAAACACCATATATTTT.